The clone carrying this T cell receptor beta chain was counted a few times. Axillary draining lymph nodes of breast cancer patients supplied the node samples. TCRdb fed the multiplex PCR reads into MiXCR, producing one record per CDR3 protein. In the table there are over 250,000 distinct CDR3 sequences, 30% of which are singletons. The sample comes from a study of breast tumors, draining lymph nodes, adjacent tissues. This receptor was obtained from a female donor with breast cancer. Some clones in this sample may be carry-over from other donors' samples. The specimen sequenced was axillary lymph node tissue.

The DNA for the CDR3 is TGCGCCAGCAGCTCATATCCCCGACAGGGGGCAGTAGGTGAGACCCAGTACTTC. Amino acid sequence: CASSSYPRQGAVGETQYF. This chain links TRBV5-1 with TRBJ2-5; 10 bases match TRBD1. Germline assignment: CDR1 SGHRS and CDR2 YFSETQ. CDR3 length: 18 residues. The V segment lost 3 bases and the J segment 5 bases; nucleotides outside the gene matches: 16.